A single sample is the source of the 3 T cell receptor beta chains below, sequenced in a study of blood T cell repertoires in COVID-19. Assay: immunoSEQ multiplex PCR; the TCRdb copy retains only in-frame clones and omits some. The sample yields around 160,000 clones, more than 85% seen once. The sample comprised peripheral blood. Receptor source: a woman aged 55 to 70 with COVID-19, enrolled during active disease.

This clone was counted once. The genes are TRBV9 and TRBJ2-7, with D perhaps matching TRBD1 (6 bases). Germline V gene lookup returns CDR1 SGDLS and CDR2 YYNGEE. The CDR3 sequence is 13 residues long. V was pared by 4 bases and J by 3 bases, with 11 bases between. The CDR3 coding sequence is TGTGCCAGCAGCCTAGAGGGGGACTACGAGCAGTACTTC. This sequence encodes CASSLEGDYEQYF.

V and J are TRBV19 and TRBJ1-3; D gene unclear. This CDR3 has 13 residues. The V gene lost 7 bases and the J gene lost 7 bases, with 14 bases spanning the gap. CDR1 is LNHDA and CDR2 is SQIVND in the germline V gene (reference sequence). CDR3 amino acids: CASIGQVHNTIYF. CDR3 bases: TGTGCCAGTATCGGCCAGGTCCATAACACCATATATTTT. Using reference TRBV19 and TRBJ1-3 for the parts outside the CDR3, the full variable domain is DGGITQSPKYLFRKEGQNVTLSCEQNLNHDAMYWYRQDPGQGLRLIYYSQIVNDFQKGDIAEGYSVSREKKESFPLTVTSAQKNPTAFYLCASIGQVHNTIYFGEGSWLTVV.

The V and J genes are TRBV7-2 and TRBJ1-2; 8 nucleotides match TRBD1. The junction had 16 bases not matched to a gene; V was cut back by 2 bases and J by 8 bases. Germline V gene data show CDR1 as SGHTA and CDR2 as FQGNSA. The CDR3 runs to 17 residues. The CDR3 nucleotides read TGTGCCAGCAGCTTATCCATGAAGGCAGGGGGCGCGGGGGGCTACACCTTC. It translates to CASSLSMKAGGAGGYTF.